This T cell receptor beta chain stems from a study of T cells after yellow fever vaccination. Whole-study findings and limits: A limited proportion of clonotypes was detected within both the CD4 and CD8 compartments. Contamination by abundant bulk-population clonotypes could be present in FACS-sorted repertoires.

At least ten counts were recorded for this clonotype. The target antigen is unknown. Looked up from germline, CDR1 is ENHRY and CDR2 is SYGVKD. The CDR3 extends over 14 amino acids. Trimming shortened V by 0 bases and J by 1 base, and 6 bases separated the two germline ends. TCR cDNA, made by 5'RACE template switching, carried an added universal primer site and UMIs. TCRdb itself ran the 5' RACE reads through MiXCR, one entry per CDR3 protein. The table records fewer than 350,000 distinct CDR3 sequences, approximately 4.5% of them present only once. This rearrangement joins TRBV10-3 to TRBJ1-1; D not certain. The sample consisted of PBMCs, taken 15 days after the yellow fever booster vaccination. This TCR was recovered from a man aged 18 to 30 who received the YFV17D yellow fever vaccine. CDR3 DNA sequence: TGTGCCATCAGTGAGTCTACCCGGAACACTGAAGCTTTCTTT. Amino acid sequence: CAISESTRNTEAFF.